The rows below give T cell receptor beta chains drawn from one sample of a study of OX40 agonist ivuxolimab in advanced cancers. Repertoires were generated with immunoSEQ multiplex PCR, while TCRdb's copy carries only in-frame clones and drops some. In the table there are approximately 60,000 clones, roughly 90% of which are singletons. The material was CD4+ or CD8+ T cells sorted from blood, obtained in a trial of the OX40 agonist ivuxolimab. All receptors come from an adult with an advanced solid tumor such as melanoma, head and neck, liver or kidney cancer. CDR3s include the opening cysteine and the closing phenylalanine or tryptophan. Fields, in order: clone size, J gene, D gene, V gene, CDR3 DNA, CDR3 protein. The D gene is left open where the match is weak. Only part of the rows carry a size: once, few, many, or a class if the clone is expanded.

abundance: once
j_gene: TRBJ1-2
d_gene: -
v_gene: TRBV28
CDR3nt: TGTGCCATTACAGGGAACTATGGCTACACCTTC
CDR3aa: CAITGNYGYTF

abundance: -
j_gene: TRBJ1-3
d_gene: -
v_gene: TRBV18
CDR3nt: TGTGCCAGCTCACCCGGAACAGGGCTTAAATCTGGAAACACCATATATTTT
CDR3aa: CASSPGTGLKSGNTIYF

abundance: -
j_gene: TRBJ1-1
d_gene: TRBD1
v_gene: TRBV6-5
CDR3nt: TGTGCGACAGGGCCGAACACTGAAGCTTTCTTT
CDR3aa: CATGPNTEAFF

abundance: -
j_gene: TRBJ2-7
d_gene: TRBD2
v_gene: TRBV2
CDR3nt: TGTGCCAGCAGGTGGACTAGCGGCTCCTACGAGCAGTACTTC
CDR3aa: CASRWTSGSYEQYF

abundance: -
j_gene: TRBJ2-7
d_gene: -
v_gene: TRBV11-2
CDR3nt: TGTGCCAGCAGCTTACCCGAATTGGGGGAGCAGTACTTC
CDR3aa: CASSLPELGEQYF

abundance: -
j_gene: TRBJ2-5
d_gene: -
v_gene: TRBV11-1
CDR3nt: TGTGCCAGCAGCCCGGAGTATGGGGAGACCCAGTACTTC
CDR3aa: CASSPEYGETQYF

abundance: -
j_gene: TRBJ1-5
d_gene: -
v_gene: TRBV5-6
CDR3nt: TGTGCCAGCAGCCGTTCGGGGGTTGGGGGAAAGCCCCAGCATTTT
CDR3aa: CASSRSGVGGKPQHF

abundance: -
j_gene: TRBJ2-3
d_gene: -
v_gene: TRBV6-1
CDR3nt: TGTGCCAGCAGTGAAGGTTCCCGCACAGATACGCAGTATTTT
CDR3aa: CASSEGSRTDTQYF

abundance: -
j_gene: TRBJ2-7
d_gene: -
v_gene: TRBV18
CDR3nt: TGTGCCAGCTCACCACTAAAATCCTACGAGCAGTACTTC
CDR3aa: CASSPLKSYEQYF

abundance: -
j_gene: TRBJ1-6
d_gene: TRBD1
v_gene: TRBV5-6
CDR3nt: TGTGCCAGCAGCTCGGACAGGGGGCTCCAAAGCTCCTATAATTCACCCCTCCACTTT
CDR3aa: CASSSDRGLQSSYNSPLHF

abundance: -
j_gene: TRBJ1-1
d_gene: TRBD1
v_gene: TRBV5-4
CDR3nt: TGTGCCAGCAGCCATTCGCCGGGACAGGCGAACACTGAAGCTTTCTTT
CDR3aa: CASSHSPGQANTEAFF

abundance: -
j_gene: TRBJ1-2
d_gene: -
v_gene: TRBV6-1
CDR3nt: TGTGCCAGCAGTGAAGAAAGGGGGGCAGGTGGCTACACCTTC
CDR3aa: CASSEERGAGGYTF

abundance: few
j_gene: TRBJ2-7
d_gene: -
v_gene: TRBV30
CDR3nt: TGTGCCTGGAGTGTTCTCCGGACAGAGAGCTCCTACGAGCAGTACTTC
CDR3aa: CAWSVLRTESSYEQYF

abundance: -
j_gene: TRBJ2-1
d_gene: -
v_gene: TRBV10-3
CDR3nt: TGTGCCATCAGTGAGTCCGAAGGCCCTAGCCCGTTCTTC
CDR3aa: CAISESEGPSPFF

abundance: -
j_gene: TRBJ1-5
d_gene: -
v_gene: TRBV18
CDR3nt: TGTGCCAGCTCACCGGGGGACCATCAGCCCCAGCATTTT
CDR3aa: CASSPGDHQPQHF

abundance: -
j_gene: TRBJ2-7
d_gene: -
v_gene: TRBV6-5
CDR3nt: TGTGCCAGCAGTTACGGGGGGCGCGGATACGAGCAGTACTTC
CDR3aa: CASSYGGRGYEQYF

abundance: -
j_gene: TRBJ2-5
d_gene: -
v_gene: TRBV11-2
CDR3nt: TGTGCCAGCAGCCCGACCGGGGAGACCCAGTACTTC
CDR3aa: CASSPTGETQYF

abundance: -
j_gene: TRBJ1-4
d_gene: -
v_gene: TRBV6-5
CDR3nt: TGTGCCAGCAGTCCCGAGGGGGGTAGGGAAGAAAAACTGTTTTTT
CDR3aa: CASSPEGGREEKLFF

abundance: -
j_gene: TRBJ2-5
d_gene: -
v_gene: TRBV5-1
CDR3nt: TGCGCCAGCAGCTTGGGGATTCACGCAGAGACCCAGTACTTC
CDR3aa: CASSLGIHAETQYF

abundance: few
j_gene: TRBJ2-7
d_gene: -
v_gene: TRBV5-4
CDR3nt: TGTGCCAGCAGCTCGGTTGACGACGAGCAGTACTTC
CDR3aa: CASSSVDDEQYF

abundance: -
j_gene: TRBJ2-3
d_gene: TRBD2
v_gene: TRBV2
CDR3nt: TGTGCCAGCAGGGATAGCGGGAGGGGGGATACGCAGTATTTT
CDR3aa: CASRDSGRGDTQYF

abundance: -
j_gene: TRBJ2-5
d_gene: -
v_gene: TRBV19
CDR3nt: TGTGCCAGCAAACGGGGAGGAGAGACCCAGTACTTC
CDR3aa: CASKRGGETQYF

abundance: -
j_gene: TRBJ1-6
d_gene: TRBD1
v_gene: TRBV4-1
CDR3nt: TGCGCCAGCAGCCAACTCCGGGACAGTCTTCTTAATTCACCCCTCCACTTT
CDR3aa: CASSQLRDSLLNSPLHF

abundance: -
j_gene: TRBJ2-3
d_gene: TRBD1
v_gene: TRBV7-3
CDR3nt: TGTGCCAGCAGCTTACCGACAGGGGCCAGCACAGATACGCAGTATTTT
CDR3aa: CASSLPTGASTDTQYF

abundance: -
j_gene: TRBJ2-6
d_gene: -
v_gene: TRBV19
CDR3nt: TGTGCCAGCAACCGAATCTCGGGACACCAGAGCTCTGGGGCCAACGTCCTGACTTTC
CDR3aa: CASNRISGHQSSGANVLTF

abundance: -
j_gene: TRBJ1-2
d_gene: TRBD1
v_gene: TRBV10-1
CDR3nt: TGCGCCAGCAGTGACAGGGGGCGCGAGGTCTATGGCTACACCTTC
CDR3aa: CASSDRGREVYGYTF

abundance: -
j_gene: TRBJ2-7
d_gene: -
v_gene: TRBV7-9
CDR3nt: TGTGCCAGCAGCTACGCCGGAGCCCACTACGAGCAGTACTTC
CDR3aa: CASSYAGAHYEQYF

abundance: -
j_gene: TRBJ2-2
d_gene: TRBD2
v_gene: TRBV7-2
CDR3nt: TGTGCCAGCAGCTTAGGGAGGCTAGCGGGGGAGAACACCGGGGAGCTGTTTTTT
CDR3aa: CASSLGRLAGENTGELFF

abundance: once
j_gene: TRBJ2-7
d_gene: TRBD1
v_gene: TRBV6-5
CDR3nt: TGTGCCAGCAGACCTGGACAGGGGACCTACGAGCAGTACTTC
CDR3aa: CASRPGQGTYEQYF

abundance: -
j_gene: TRBJ1-6
d_gene: -
v_gene: TRBV18
CDR3nt: TGTGCCAGCTCACCAACAAGGGCAGGTTTTAATTCACCCCTCCACTTT
CDR3aa: CASSPTRAGFNSPLHF

abundance: -
j_gene: TRBJ2-5
d_gene: -
v_gene: TRBV6-1
CDR3nt: TGTGCCAGCAGTGAAGCAAAACCTGTAAGGGAGACCCAGTACTTC
CDR3aa: CASSEAKPVRETQYF

abundance: -
j_gene: TRBJ2-1
d_gene: -
v_gene: TRBV28
CDR3nt: TGTGCCAGCATGGAGACAAATACCAATGAGCAGTTCTTC
CDR3aa: CASMETNTNEQFF

abundance: -
j_gene: TRBJ2-3
d_gene: TRBD2
v_gene: TRBV7-2
CDR3nt: TGTGCCAGCAGCTCCGCCGCGGCTAGCGGGTCTTATTCGCAGTATTTT
CDR3aa: CASSSAAASGSYSQYF

abundance: -
j_gene: TRBJ1-2
d_gene: -
v_gene: TRBV5-6
CDR3nt: TGTGCCAGCAGCTTGGACTATGGCTACACCTTC
CDR3aa: CASSLDYGYTF

abundance: -
j_gene: TRBJ2-5
d_gene: -
v_gene: TRBV5-1
CDR3nt: TGCGCCAGCAGCCCGGAGGGGGAAGAGACCCAGTACTTC
CDR3aa: CASSPEGEETQYF

abundance: -
j_gene: TRBJ2-5
d_gene: -
v_gene: TRBV19
CDR3nt: TGTGCCAGTACCGACAATCCGGGGGGCGTGGAGACCCAGTACTTC
CDR3aa: CASTDNPGGVETQYF